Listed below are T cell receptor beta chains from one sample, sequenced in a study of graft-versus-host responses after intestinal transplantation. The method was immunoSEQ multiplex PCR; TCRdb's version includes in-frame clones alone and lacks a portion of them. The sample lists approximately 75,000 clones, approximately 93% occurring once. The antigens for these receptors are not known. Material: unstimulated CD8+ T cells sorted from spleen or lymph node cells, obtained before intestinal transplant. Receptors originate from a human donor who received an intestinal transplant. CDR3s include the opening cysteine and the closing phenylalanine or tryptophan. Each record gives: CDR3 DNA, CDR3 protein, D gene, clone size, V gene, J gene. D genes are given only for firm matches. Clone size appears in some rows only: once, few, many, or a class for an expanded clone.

CDR3nt: TGTGCCAGCACCTCTGAGGGCGGGGAGCTGTTTTTT
CDR3aa: CASTSEGGELFF
d_gene: -
abundance: -
v_gene: TRBV7-9
j_gene: TRBJ2-2

CDR3nt: TGTGCCAGCAGCTTAGAGTTCCGGGAGGGCCGGATTTGGGTCTACGAGCAGTACTTC
CDR3aa: CASSLEFREGRIWVYEQYF
d_gene: TRBD2
abundance: -
v_gene: TRBV7-7
j_gene: TRBJ2-7

CDR3nt: TGTGCCAGCACCCTTAATCGGGCAGTCACAGATACGCAGTATTTT
CDR3aa: CASTLNRAVTDTQYF
d_gene: -
abundance: -
v_gene: TRBV28
j_gene: TRBJ2-3

CDR3nt: TGTGCCAGCAGCCATAGCGGGGGGACGGCAGATACGCAGTATTTT
CDR3aa: CASSHSGGTADTQYF
d_gene: TRBD2
abundance: -
v_gene: TRBV7-3
j_gene: TRBJ2-3

CDR3nt: TGCGCCAGCAGCTTGGACCCGGTGGGAGCTGAAGCTTTCTTT
CDR3aa: CASSLDPVGAEAFF
d_gene: -
abundance: -
v_gene: TRBV5-1
j_gene: TRBJ1-1

CDR3nt: TGTGCCAGCTCACCGGACAGGGTAAAGGTCTACACCTTC
CDR3aa: CASSPDRVKVYTF
d_gene: TRBD1
abundance: -
v_gene: TRBV18
j_gene: TRBJ1-2

CDR3nt: TGCGCCAGCAGCTCGACAGGGGATACTGAAGCTTTCTTT
CDR3aa: CASSSTGDTEAFF
d_gene: TRBD1
abundance: -
v_gene: TRBV5-1
j_gene: TRBJ1-1

CDR3nt: TGTGCCAGCAGCTTCCCAGGACAAGCATATGGCTACACCTTC
CDR3aa: CASSFPGQAYGYTF
d_gene: -
abundance: -
v_gene: TRBV5-8
j_gene: TRBJ1-2

CDR3nt: TGTGCCAGCAGCCGTGTGGGGGATGGCTATGGCTACACCTTC
CDR3aa: CASSRVGDGYGYTF
d_gene: -
abundance: -
v_gene: TRBV4-2
j_gene: TRBJ1-2

CDR3nt: TGTGCCAGCAGCCCCGGGACTGAACCTTACAATGAGCAGTTCTTC
CDR3aa: CASSPGTEPYNEQFF
d_gene: -
abundance: -
v_gene: TRBV5-8
j_gene: TRBJ2-1

CDR3nt: TGTGCCAGCAGTGTGGGACTAGCCATGGAGACCCAGTACTTC
CDR3aa: CASSVGLAMETQYF
d_gene: TRBD2
abundance: -
v_gene: TRBV6-1
j_gene: TRBJ2-5

CDR3nt: TGTGCCAGCAGCCATAGCGGGAGGGCCTACAATGAGCAGTTCTTC
CDR3aa: CASSHSGRAYNEQFF
d_gene: TRBD2
abundance: -
v_gene: TRBV7-9
j_gene: TRBJ2-1

CDR3nt: TGTGCCAGCAGCTTATACCGGGATCCTCAGTACTTC
CDR3aa: CASSLYRDPQYF
d_gene: -
abundance: -
v_gene: TRBV7-9
j_gene: TRBJ2-4

CDR3nt: TGTGCCAGCGAACCGACAGTTTGGACTGAAGCTTTCTTT
CDR3aa: CASEPTVWTEAFF
d_gene: -
abundance: -
v_gene: TRBV6-1
j_gene: TRBJ1-1

CDR3nt: TGTGCCAGCAGTCATGGGGCTAGCAATCAGCCCCAGCATTTT
CDR3aa: CASSHGASNQPQHF
d_gene: -
abundance: -
v_gene: TRBV2
j_gene: TRBJ1-5

CDR3nt: TGCAGCGTCGCGACAGGGAGTAACACTGAAGCTTTCTTT
CDR3aa: CSVATGSNTEAFF
d_gene: TRBD1
abundance: once
v_gene: TRBV29-1
j_gene: TRBJ1-1

CDR3nt: TGTGCCAGCAGTTACGCGGGACAGGGGGTCTATGGCTACACCTTC
CDR3aa: CASSYAGQGVYGYTF
d_gene: TRBD1
abundance: -
v_gene: TRBV6-5
j_gene: TRBJ1-2

CDR3nt: TGTGCCAGCAGACCCCAGCGGGTGAGCTCCTACAATGAGCAGTTCTTC
CDR3aa: CASRPQRVSSYNEQFF
d_gene: -
abundance: -
v_gene: TRBV6-6
j_gene: TRBJ2-1

CDR3nt: TGTGCCAGCAGTGACAGGGCAATGAATTCACCCCTCCACTTT
CDR3aa: CASSDRAMNSPLHF
d_gene: -
abundance: -
v_gene: TRBV25-1
j_gene: TRBJ1-6

CDR3nt: TGTGCCAGCAGCTTCTCAAGGACGGAATACTATGGCTACACCTTC
CDR3aa: CASSFSRTEYYGYTF
d_gene: -
abundance: -
v_gene: TRBV7-9
j_gene: TRBJ1-2

CDR3nt: TGCGCCAGCAGTCCATACAGACTAGCGGGAGGGCCGAGCTCCTACAATGAGCAGTTCTTC
CDR3aa: CASSPYRLAGGPSSYNEQFF
d_gene: TRBD2
abundance: -
v_gene: TRBV10-1
j_gene: TRBJ2-1

CDR3nt: TGTGCCAGCAGCCCGGTAGCGGGAGGAGGGGAGACCCAGTACTTC
CDR3aa: CASSPVAGGGETQYF
d_gene: TRBD2
abundance: few
v_gene: TRBV27
j_gene: TRBJ2-5

CDR3nt: TGTGCTAGTGGTTTGGACAGGGGTAGAGGCTACACCTTC
CDR3aa: CASGLDRGRGYTF
d_gene: TRBD1
abundance: -
v_gene: TRBV12-5
j_gene: TRBJ1-2

CDR3nt: TGTGCCAGCAGCTCTCCGGGACCTGAGCTCTTCTACACCTTC
CDR3aa: CASSSPGPELFYTF
d_gene: -
abundance: -
v_gene: TRBV11-2
j_gene: TRBJ1-2

CDR3nt: TGTGCCAGCAGTGCTCCTATGGACAGGGGGAGTGAAAAACTGTTTTTT
CDR3aa: CASSAPMDRGSEKLFF
d_gene: TRBD1
abundance: -
v_gene: TRBV25-1
j_gene: TRBJ1-4

CDR3nt: TGTGCCAGCAGCCAATCGGTTGGTAGCTACAATGAGCAGTTCTTC
CDR3aa: CASSQSVGSYNEQFF
d_gene: -
abundance: -
v_gene: TRBV16
j_gene: TRBJ2-1

CDR3nt: TGTGCCAGCAGCCACACACCGGGACTAGGAGAGACCCAGTACTTC
CDR3aa: CASSHTPGLGETQYF
d_gene: TRBD2
abundance: -
v_gene: TRBV4-2
j_gene: TRBJ2-5

CDR3nt: TGTGCCAGCAGCTTAGGGGGGGAGGCGACTGAAGCTTTCTTT
CDR3aa: CASSLGGEATEAFF
d_gene: -
abundance: -
v_gene: TRBV7-6
j_gene: TRBJ1-1

CDR3nt: TGCAGCGCCTCGGGACAGGTCAACTATGGCTACACCTTC
CDR3aa: CSASGQVNYGYTF
d_gene: TRBD1
abundance: -
v_gene: TRBV29-1
j_gene: TRBJ1-2

CDR3nt: TGTGCCAGCAGTGTGCTGGGAGGCGAGCAGTACTTC
CDR3aa: CASSVLGGEQYF
d_gene: -
abundance: -
v_gene: TRBV6-5
j_gene: TRBJ2-7

CDR3nt: TGTGCCACCAGCTCGGGACTAGCGGGGGACAATGAGCAGTTCTTC
CDR3aa: CATSSGLAGDNEQFF
d_gene: TRBD2
abundance: -
v_gene: TRBV15
j_gene: TRBJ2-1

CDR3nt: TGTGCCAGCAGTTACTCTTTAATGCGGCGCTCCTACAATGAGCAGTTCTTC
CDR3aa: CASSYSLMRRSYNEQFF
d_gene: -
abundance: once
v_gene: TRBV6-7
j_gene: TRBJ2-1

CDR3nt: TGTGCCAGCACCCTAACCCACTATTCCGCAGATACGCAGTATTTT
CDR3aa: CASTLTHYSADTQYF
d_gene: -
abundance: -
v_gene: TRBV9
j_gene: TRBJ2-3

CDR3nt: TGTGCCAGCAGTCCACCGGGACAGGGAGGAGGCTACACCTTC
CDR3aa: CASSPPGQGGGYTF
d_gene: TRBD1
abundance: -
v_gene: TRBV27
j_gene: TRBJ1-2

CDR3nt: TGCAGCGTTGAAGAGGTTTTGGGGGCGCCTAACTATGGCTACACCTTC
CDR3aa: CSVEEVLGAPNYGYTF
d_gene: -
abundance: -
v_gene: TRBV29-1
j_gene: TRBJ1-2

CDR3nt: TGTGCCAGCAGTTCCCCCCGGGAGTCGGGCACAGATACGCAGTATTTT
CDR3aa: CASSSPRESGTDTQYF
d_gene: -
abundance: -
v_gene: TRBV27
j_gene: TRBJ2-3

CDR3nt: TGTGCCAGCAGTCCGGACAGGGGCACTGAAGCTTTCTTT
CDR3aa: CASSPDRGTEAFF
d_gene: TRBD1
abundance: -
v_gene: TRBV2
j_gene: TRBJ1-1

CDR3nt: TGTGCCAGCAGTCTCCGGGGGAGGGCCGGGAATGAGCAGTTCTTC
CDR3aa: CASSLRGRAGNEQFF
d_gene: -
abundance: -
v_gene: TRBV21-1
j_gene: TRBJ2-1

CDR3nt: TGTGCCAGCAGTTCAAGCCACCAGAGCGGGAGAGAGACCCAGTACTTC
CDR3aa: CASSSSHQSGRETQYF
d_gene: TRBD2
abundance: -
v_gene: TRBV28
j_gene: TRBJ2-5

CDR3nt: TGTGCCAGCAGCCAGAGCGGGAGCGCCTACAATGAGCAGTTCTTC
CDR3aa: CASSQSGSAYNEQFF
d_gene: TRBD2
abundance: -
v_gene: TRBV9
j_gene: TRBJ2-1

CDR3nt: TGTGCCAGCAGCGAAACCCCCAGTTCCTACGAGCAGTACTTC
CDR3aa: CASSETPSSYEQYF
d_gene: -
abundance: -
v_gene: TRBV9
j_gene: TRBJ2-7

CDR3nt: TGCGCCAGCACCCCGAGCTCCTACAATGAGCAGTTCTTC
CDR3aa: CASTPSSYNEQFF
d_gene: -
abundance: -
v_gene: TRBV5-1
j_gene: TRBJ2-1

CDR3nt: TGCGCCAGCAGCTCGTTAGGGGGCTGGGGGAACACTGAAGCTTTCTTT
CDR3aa: CASSSLGGWGNTEAFF
d_gene: TRBD1
abundance: -
v_gene: TRBV5-1
j_gene: TRBJ1-1

CDR3nt: TGTGCCAGCAGTTCCCGGACTAGCGCCTACAATGAGCAGTTCTTC
CDR3aa: CASSSRTSAYNEQFF
d_gene: TRBD2
abundance: -
v_gene: TRBV28
j_gene: TRBJ2-1

CDR3nt: TGTGCCAGCAGTTACTCGATTGGTGACCGTCCGCAGTATTTT
CDR3aa: CASSYSIGDRPQYF
d_gene: -
abundance: -
v_gene: TRBV6-6
j_gene: TRBJ2-3

CDR3nt: TGTGCCAGCAGCTCTTGGGAGCAAACCTACAATGAGCAGTTCTTC
CDR3aa: CASSSWEQTYNEQFF
d_gene: -
abundance: -
v_gene: TRBV2
j_gene: TRBJ2-1